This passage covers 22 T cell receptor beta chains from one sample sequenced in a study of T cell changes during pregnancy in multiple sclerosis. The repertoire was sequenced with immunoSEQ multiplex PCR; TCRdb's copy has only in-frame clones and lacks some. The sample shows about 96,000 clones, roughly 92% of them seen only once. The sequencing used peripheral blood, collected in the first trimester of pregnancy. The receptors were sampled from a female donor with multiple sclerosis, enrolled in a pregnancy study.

In DNA form, the CDR3 reads TGTGCCAGCAGCTTAAGCGCCCTAATTTTGGGTACCACAGATACGCAGTATTTT. Its protein is CASSLSALILGTTDTQYF. The V call is TRBV11-2, the J call TRBJ2-3; D gene ambiguous. There are 18 residues in the CDR3. Trimming removed 2 bases at V and 2 bases at J, with 20 bases between. Germline V lookup: CDR1 SGHAT, CDR2 FQNNGV.

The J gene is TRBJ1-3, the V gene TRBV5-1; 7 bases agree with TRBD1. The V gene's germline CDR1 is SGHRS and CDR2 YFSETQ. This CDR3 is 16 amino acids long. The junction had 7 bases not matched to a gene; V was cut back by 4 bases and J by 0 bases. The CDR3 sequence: CASSLGGTASGNTIYF. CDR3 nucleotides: TGCGCCAGCAGCCTAGGTGGGACAGCCTCTGGAAACACCATATATTTT.

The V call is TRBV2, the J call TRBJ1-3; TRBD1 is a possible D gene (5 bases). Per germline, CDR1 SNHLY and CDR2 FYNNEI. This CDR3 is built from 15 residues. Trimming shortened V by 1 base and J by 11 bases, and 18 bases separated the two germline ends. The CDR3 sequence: CASSEEGPGPTPIYF. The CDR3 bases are TGTGCCAGCAGTGAAGAGGGGCCAGGACCAACCCCCATATATTTT.

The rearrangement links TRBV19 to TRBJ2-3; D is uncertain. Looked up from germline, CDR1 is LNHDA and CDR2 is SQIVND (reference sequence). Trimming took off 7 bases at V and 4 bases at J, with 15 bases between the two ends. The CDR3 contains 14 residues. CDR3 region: CASNTQEHADTQYF. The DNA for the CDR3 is TGTGCCAGTAACACCCAGGAACATGCAGATACGCAGTATTTT.

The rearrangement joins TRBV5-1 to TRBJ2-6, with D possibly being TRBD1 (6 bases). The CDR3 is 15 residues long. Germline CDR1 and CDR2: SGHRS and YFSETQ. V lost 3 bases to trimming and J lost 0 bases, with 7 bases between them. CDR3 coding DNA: TGCGCCAGCAGCTCGGACAGCTCTGGGGCCAACGTCCTGACTTTC. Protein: CASSSDSSGANVLTF. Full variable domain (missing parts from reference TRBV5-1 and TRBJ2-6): KAGVTQTPRYLIKTRGQQVTLSCSPISGHRSVSWYQQTPGQGLQFLFEYFSETQRNKGNFPGRFSGRQFSNSRSEMNVSTLELGDSALYLCASSSDSSGANVLTFGAGSRLTVL.

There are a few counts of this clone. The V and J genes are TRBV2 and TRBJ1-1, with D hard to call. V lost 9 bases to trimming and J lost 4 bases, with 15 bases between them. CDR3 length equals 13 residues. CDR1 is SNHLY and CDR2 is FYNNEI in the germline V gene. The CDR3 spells CARQLHVTTEAFF. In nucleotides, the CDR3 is TGTGCCAGACAATTACATGTTACCACTGAAGCTTTCTTT.

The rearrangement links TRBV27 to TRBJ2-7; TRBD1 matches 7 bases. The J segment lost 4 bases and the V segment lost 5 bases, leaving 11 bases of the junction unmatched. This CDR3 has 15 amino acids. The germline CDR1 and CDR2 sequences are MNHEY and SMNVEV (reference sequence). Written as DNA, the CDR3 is TGTGCCAGCAGTCCATCGCCGGGACAGCTGTACGAGCAGTACTTC. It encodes CASSPSPGQLYEQYF.

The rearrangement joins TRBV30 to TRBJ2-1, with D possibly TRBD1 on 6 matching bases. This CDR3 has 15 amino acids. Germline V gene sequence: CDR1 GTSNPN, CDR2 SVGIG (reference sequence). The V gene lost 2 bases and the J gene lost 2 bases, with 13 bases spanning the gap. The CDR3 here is CAWSLVGGPYNEQFF. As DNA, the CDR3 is TGTGCCTGGAGTCTCGTAGGGGGACCCTACAATGAGCAGTTCTTC.

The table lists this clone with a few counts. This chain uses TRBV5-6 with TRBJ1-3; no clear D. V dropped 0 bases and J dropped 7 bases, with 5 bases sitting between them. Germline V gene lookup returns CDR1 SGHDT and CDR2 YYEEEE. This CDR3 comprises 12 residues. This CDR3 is CASSLGGNTIYF. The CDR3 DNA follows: TGTGCCAGCAGCTTGGGAGGGAACACCATATATTTT.

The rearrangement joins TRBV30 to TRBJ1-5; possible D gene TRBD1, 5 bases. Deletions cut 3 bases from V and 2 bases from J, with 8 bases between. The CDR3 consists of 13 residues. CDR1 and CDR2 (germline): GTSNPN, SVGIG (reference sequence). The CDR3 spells CAWSRAGNQPQHF. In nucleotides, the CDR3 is TGTGCCTGGAGCAGGGCGGGCAATCAGCCCCAGCATTTT.

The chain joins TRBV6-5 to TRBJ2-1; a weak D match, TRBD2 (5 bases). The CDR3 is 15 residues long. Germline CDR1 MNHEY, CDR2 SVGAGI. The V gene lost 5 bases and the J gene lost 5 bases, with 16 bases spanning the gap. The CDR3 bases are TGTGCCAGCAGTAAGGAGGCCGGGTTTAACAATGAGCAGTTCTTC. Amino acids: CASSKEAGFNNEQFF.

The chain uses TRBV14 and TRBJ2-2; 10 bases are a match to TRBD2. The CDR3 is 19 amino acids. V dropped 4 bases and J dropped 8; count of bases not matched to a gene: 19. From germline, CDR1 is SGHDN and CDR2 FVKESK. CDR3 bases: TGTGCCAGCAGCCCCCTCGGTCCGCGCGTAGCGGGAGGAGGGGGGGAGCTGTTTTTT. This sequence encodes CASSPLGPRVAGGGGELFF.

Here the CDR3 DNA reads TGTGCCAGCAGCTTACTGGGCCGCACAGATACGCAGTATTTT. Translation gives CASSLLGRTDTQYF. V gene TRBV11-2 combines with J gene TRBJ2-3; D is uncertain. Trimming pared 2 bases from V and 1 base from J, leaving 7 bases between. The V gene's germline CDR1 is SGHAT and CDR2 FQNNGV. CDR3 length equals 14 residues.

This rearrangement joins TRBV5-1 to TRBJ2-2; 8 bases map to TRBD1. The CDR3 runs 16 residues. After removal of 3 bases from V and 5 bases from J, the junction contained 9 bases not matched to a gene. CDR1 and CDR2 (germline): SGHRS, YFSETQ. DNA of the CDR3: TGCGCCAGCAGCTCCTCCGGACAGGGAGGTACCGGGGAGCTGTTTTTT. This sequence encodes CASSSSGQGGTGELFF.

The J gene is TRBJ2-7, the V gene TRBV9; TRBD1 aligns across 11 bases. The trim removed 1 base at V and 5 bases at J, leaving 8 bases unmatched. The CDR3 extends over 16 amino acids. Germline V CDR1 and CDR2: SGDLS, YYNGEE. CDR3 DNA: TGTGCCAGCAGCGTAACCACGGGACAGGGGGGGGACGAGCAGTACTTC. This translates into CASSVTTGQGGDEQYF. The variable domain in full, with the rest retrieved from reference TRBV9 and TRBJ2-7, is DSGVTQTPKHLITATGQRVTLRCSPRSGDLSVYWYQQSLDQGLQFLIQYYNGEERAKGNILERFSAQQFPDLHSELNLSSLELGDSALYFCASSVTTGQGGDEQYFGPGTRLTVT.

CDR3: CASSRRLAGGTYEQYF. The CDR3 DNA follows: TGTGCCAGCAGCCGGAGACTAGCGGGAGGGACCTACGAGCAGTACTTC. This chain joins TRBV7-9 and TRBJ2-7; 14 bases are a match to TRBD2. CDR1 and CDR2 from the germline V gene are SEHNR and FQNEAQ (reference sequence). The V gene end was trimmed by 5 bases and the J gene end by 2 bases; junction bases not matched to a gene: 5. CDR3 length: 16 residues.

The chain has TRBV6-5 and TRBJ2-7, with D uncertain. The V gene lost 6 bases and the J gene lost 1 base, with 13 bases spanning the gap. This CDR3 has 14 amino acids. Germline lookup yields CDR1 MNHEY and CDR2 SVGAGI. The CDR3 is CASRPYGRSYEQYF. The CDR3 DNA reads TGTGCCAGCAGGCCGTATGGCAGATCCTACGAGCAGTACTTC.

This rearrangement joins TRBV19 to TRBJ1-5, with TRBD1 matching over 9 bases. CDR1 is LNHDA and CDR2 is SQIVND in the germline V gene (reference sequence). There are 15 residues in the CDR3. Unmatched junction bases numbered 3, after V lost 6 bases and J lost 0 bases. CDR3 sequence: CASRSTGGSNQPQHF. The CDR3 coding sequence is TGTGCCAGTAGATCGACAGGGGGTAGCAATCAGCCCCAGCATTTT. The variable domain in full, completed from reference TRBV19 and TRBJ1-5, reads DGGITQSPKYLFRKEGQNVTLSCEQNLNHDAMYWYRQDPGQGLRLIYYSQIVNDFQKGDIAEGYSVSREKKESFPLTVTSAQKNPTAFYLCASRSTGGSNQPQHFGDGTRLSIL.

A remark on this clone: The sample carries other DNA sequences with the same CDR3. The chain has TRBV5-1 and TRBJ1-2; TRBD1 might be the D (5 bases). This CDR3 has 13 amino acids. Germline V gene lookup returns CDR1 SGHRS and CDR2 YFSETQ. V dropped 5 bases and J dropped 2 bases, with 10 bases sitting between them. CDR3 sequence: CASSPTENYGYTF. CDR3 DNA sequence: TGCGCCAGCAGTCCGACAGAAAACTATGGCTACACCTTC. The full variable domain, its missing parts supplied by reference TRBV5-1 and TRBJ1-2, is KAGVTQTPRYLIKTRGQQVTLSCSPISGHRSVSWYQQTPGQGLQFLFEYFSETQRNKGNFPGRFSGRQFSNSRSEMNVSTLELGDSALYLCASSPTENYGYTFGSGTRLTVV.

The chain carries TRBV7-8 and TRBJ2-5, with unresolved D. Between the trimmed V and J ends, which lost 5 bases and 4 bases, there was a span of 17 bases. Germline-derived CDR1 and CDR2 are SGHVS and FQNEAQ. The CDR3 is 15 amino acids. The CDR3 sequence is CASSPLVNKRETQYF. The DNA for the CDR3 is TGTGCCAGCAGCCCGCTCGTAAATAAGAGAGAGACCCAGTACTTC.

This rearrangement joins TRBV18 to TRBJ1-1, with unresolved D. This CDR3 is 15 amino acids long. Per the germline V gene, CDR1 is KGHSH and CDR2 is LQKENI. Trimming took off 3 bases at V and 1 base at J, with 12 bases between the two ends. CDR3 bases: TGTGCCAGCTCACCTGACGCGGGTGGGAACACTGAAGCTTTCTTT. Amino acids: CASSPDAGGNTEAFF.

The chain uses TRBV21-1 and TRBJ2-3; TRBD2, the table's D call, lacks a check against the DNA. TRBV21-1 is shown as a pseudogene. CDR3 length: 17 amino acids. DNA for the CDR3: TGTGCCAGCAGCTCCCTCCGAAGCGGGAGTGGCACAGATACGCAGTATTTT. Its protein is CASSSLRSGSGTDTQYF.